This T cell receptor (beta chain) was profiled in a study of T cell changes during pregnancy in multiple sclerosis. The CDR3 sequence is 15 residues long. V gave up 0 bases and J gave up 5 bases; unmatched junction bases: 4. CDR1 LGHNA and CDR2 YSLEER come from the germline V gene. TCRdb's copy holds only in-frame clones and misses some; the assay was immunoSEQ multiplex PCR. In the table there are under 95,000 clones, roughly 91% of which are singletons. The sequencing used peripheral blood, collected after pregnancy. The origin of this receptor is a female donor in good health, enrolled as a control in a pregnancy study. This rearrangement joins TRBV4-3 to TRBJ1-2; TRBD1 matches 9 bases. The CDR3 loop is CASSQEWDRVYGYTF. The CDR3 DNA is TGCGCCAGCAGCCAAGAATGGGACAGGGTTTATGGCTACACCTTC.